This TCR beta chain is drawn from a study of blood T cell repertoires in COVID-19. In germline, CDR1 is MDHEN, CDR2 SYDVKM. The CDR3 consists of 11 residues. V was shortened by 6 bases and J by 8 bases, with 10 bases between the two germline ends. Profiling relied on immunoSEQ multiplex PCR, and the TCRdb table lists in-frame clones only, not all of them. The sample includes approximately 200,000 clones, about 88% seen only once; the top ten take roughly 2.9%. The sequenced sample was peripheral blood. This receptor was taken from a woman aged 25 to 39 with active or convalescent COVID-19. The genes are TRBV28 and TRBJ1-2; maybe TRBD1 (6 bases). CDR3 nucleotide sequence: TGTGCCAGCAGCCTCGACAGGGGCTACACCTTC. Protein: CASSLDRGYTF.